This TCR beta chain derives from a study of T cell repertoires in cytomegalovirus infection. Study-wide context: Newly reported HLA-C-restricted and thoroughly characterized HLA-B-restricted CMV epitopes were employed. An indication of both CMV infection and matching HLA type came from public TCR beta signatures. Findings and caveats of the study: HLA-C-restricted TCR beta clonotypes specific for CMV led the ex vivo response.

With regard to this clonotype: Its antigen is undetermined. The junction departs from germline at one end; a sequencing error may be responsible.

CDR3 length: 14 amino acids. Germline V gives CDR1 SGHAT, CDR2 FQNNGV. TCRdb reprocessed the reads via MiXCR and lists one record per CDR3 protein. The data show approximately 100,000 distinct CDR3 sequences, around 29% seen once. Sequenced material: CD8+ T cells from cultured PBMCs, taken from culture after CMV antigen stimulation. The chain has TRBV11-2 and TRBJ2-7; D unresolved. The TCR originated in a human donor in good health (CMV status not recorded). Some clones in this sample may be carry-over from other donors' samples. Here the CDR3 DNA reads TGTGCCAACAGCCTCCCGCTTGGGAACTACGAGCAGTACTTC. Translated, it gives CANSLPLGNYEQYF. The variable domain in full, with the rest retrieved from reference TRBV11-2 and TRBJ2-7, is EAGVAQSPRYKIIEKRQSVAFWCNPISGHATLYWYQQILGQGPKLLIQFQNNGVVDDSQLPKDRFSAERLKGVDSTLKIQPAKLEDSAVYLCANSLPLGNYEQYFGPGTRLTVT.